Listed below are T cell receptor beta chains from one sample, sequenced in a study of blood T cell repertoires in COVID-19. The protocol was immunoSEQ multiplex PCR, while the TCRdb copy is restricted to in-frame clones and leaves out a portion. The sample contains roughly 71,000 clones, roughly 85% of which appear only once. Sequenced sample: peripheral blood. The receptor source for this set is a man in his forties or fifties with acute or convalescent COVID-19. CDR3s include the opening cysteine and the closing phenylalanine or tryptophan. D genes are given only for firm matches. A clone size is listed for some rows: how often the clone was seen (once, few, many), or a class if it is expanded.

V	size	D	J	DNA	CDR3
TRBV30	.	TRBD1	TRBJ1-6	TGTGCCTGGAGTGTATGGGACAGACCTAATTCACCCCTCCACTTT	CAWSVWDRPNSPLHF
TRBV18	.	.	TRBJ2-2	TGTGCCAGCTCAACGGGACTAAACTACAGGGTCAACACCGGGGAGCTGTTTTTT	CASSTGLNYRVNTGELFF
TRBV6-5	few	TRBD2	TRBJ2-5	TGTGCCACCAATTTAGCGGGACAAGAGACCCAGTACTTC	CATNLAGQETQYF
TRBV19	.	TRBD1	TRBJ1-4	TGTGCCAGTAGTATCGGAGGAGGGGGCCAAAAACTGTTTTTT	CASSIGGGGQKLFF
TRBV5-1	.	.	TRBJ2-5	TGCGCCAGCAGCCCGTCCCCAGGGGCGCAAGAGACCCAGTACTTC	CASSPSPGAQETQYF
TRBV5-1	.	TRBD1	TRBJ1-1	TGCGCCAGCAGTCAAACAGGGGATCAGGGAGTCGGTGAAGCTTTCTTT	CASSQTGDQGVGEAFF
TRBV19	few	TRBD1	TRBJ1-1	TGTGCCAGTAGTGTTACAGGGGGCCTTCACTCCACTGAAGCTTTCTTT	CASSVTGGLHSTEAFF
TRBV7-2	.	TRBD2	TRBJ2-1	TGTGCCAGCAGCATTCGCGGGGGGCCCACCTACAATGAGCAGTTCTTC	CASSIRGGPTYNEQFF
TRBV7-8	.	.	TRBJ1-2	TGTGCCAGCAGCGCCGCAATTCTGGAGGGAGGCTACACCTTC	CASSAAILEGGYTF
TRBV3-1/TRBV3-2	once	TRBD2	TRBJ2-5	TGTGCCAGCAGCCTTAGACTAGCGGGGAGCTGGGAGACCCAGTACTTC	CASSLRLAGSWETQYF
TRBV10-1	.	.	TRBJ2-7	TGCGCCAGCAGTGACAGCAGGGAGGCGGAGCAGTACTTC	CASSDSREAEQYF
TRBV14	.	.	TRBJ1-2	TGTGCCAGCAGCCCTAGGGCAGGACAGACTTATGGCTACACCTTC	CASSPRAGQTYGYTF
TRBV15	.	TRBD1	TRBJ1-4	TGTGCCACCAGCAGAGATCAGGGGGCAGGCAATGAAAAACTGTTTTTT	CATSRDQGAGNEKLFF
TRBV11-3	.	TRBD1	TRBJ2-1	TGTGCCAGCAGCCCAGGGACAGACTACAATGAGCAGTTCTTC	CASSPGTDYNEQFF
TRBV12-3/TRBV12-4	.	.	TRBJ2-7	TGTGCCAGCACCCTATCTAGCGCCTACGAGCAGTACTTC	CASTLSSAYEQYF
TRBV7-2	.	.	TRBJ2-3	TGTGCCAGCAGCTCGAATGGCCTAGCACGGGATACGCAGTATTTT	CASSSNGLARDTQYF
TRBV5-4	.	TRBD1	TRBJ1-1	TGTGCCAGCAGCGGTTTACAGGGGGCGATCCCTGAAGCTTTCTTT	CASSGLQGAIPEAFF
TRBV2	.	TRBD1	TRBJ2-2	TGTGCCGGAGGGGACAGGGGGCTAGCCGGGGAGCTGTTTTTT	CAGGDRGLAGELFF
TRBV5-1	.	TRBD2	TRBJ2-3	TGCGCCAGCAGGACGACTAGCGGGACAGATACGCAGTATTTT	CASRTTSGTDTQYF
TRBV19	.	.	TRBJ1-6	TGTGCCAGTATGGGAGGGAGCTCCTATAATTCACCCCTCCACTTT	CASMGGSSYNSPLHF
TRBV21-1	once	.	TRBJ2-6	TGTGCCAGCAGCAAAGTCGAGACAGCTGGGGCCAACGTCCTGACTTTC	CASSKVETAGANVLTF
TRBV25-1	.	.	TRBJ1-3	TGTGCCAGCAGTGGTTTCGCTCTCAGCTCTGGAAACACCATATATTTT	CASSGFALSSGNTIYF
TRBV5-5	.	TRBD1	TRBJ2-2	TGTGCCAGCAGCTCGCCGGGACAGGGGGCACTTATGGGCGGGGAGCTGTTTTTT	CASSSPGQGALMGGELFF
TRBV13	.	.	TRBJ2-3	TGTGCCAGCAGCTTAGGAGACACTGGGGCCCAGTATTTT	CASSLGDTGAQYF
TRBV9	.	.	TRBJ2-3	TGTGCCAGCAGCCCCCGACTAGATACGCAGTATTTT	CASSPRLDTQYF
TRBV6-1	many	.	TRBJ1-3	TGTGCCAGCAGTGAAGGAAGACAAAACTCTGGAAACACCATATATTTT	CASSEGRQNSGNTIYF
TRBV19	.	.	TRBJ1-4	TGTGCCAGTGGACGAAGGGGTGGGGTGGACGAAAAACTGTTTTTT	CASGRRGGVDEKLFF
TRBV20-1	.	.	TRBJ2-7	TGCAGTGCTAGTTGGCAGGGGACCTACGAGCAGTACTTC	CSASWQGTYEQYF
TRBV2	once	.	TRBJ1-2	TGTGCCAGCAGTGAGTTCCCAGGGCCTAACTATGGCTACACCTTC	CASSEFPGPNYGYTF
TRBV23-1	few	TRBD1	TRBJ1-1	TGCGCCAGCAGTCCAGACAGGGCTAACACTGAAGCTTTCTTT	CASSPDRANTEAFF
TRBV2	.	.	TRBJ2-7	TGTGCCAGCAGGCAATTGTCGGGGGTCGACGAGCAGTACTTC	CASRQLSGVDEQYF
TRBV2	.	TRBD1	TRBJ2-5	TGTGCCAGCAGTGGGGACAGGGCCCAAGAGACCCAGTACTTC	CASSGDRAQETQYF
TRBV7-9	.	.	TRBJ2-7	TGTGCCAGCAGCTCTCAGGCGTCCTACGAGCAGTACTTC	CASSSQASYEQYF
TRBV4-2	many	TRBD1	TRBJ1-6	TGTGCCAGCACCCCGACAGGGGGCGGCGATAATTCACCCCTCCACTTT	CASTPTGGGDNSPLHF
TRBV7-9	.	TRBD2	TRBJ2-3	TGTGCCAGCAGCTTATACATAGCGGGGGCAGGAGATACGCAGTATTTT	CASSLYIAGAGDTQYF
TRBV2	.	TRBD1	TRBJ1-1	TGTGCCAGCAGTGACCGGGACAGGGGATGGGACACTGAAGCTTTCTTT	CASSDRDRGWDTEAFF
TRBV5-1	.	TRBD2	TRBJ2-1	TGCGCCAGCTCGGCGGGGGGGTACAATGAGCAGTTCTTC	CASSAGGYNEQFF
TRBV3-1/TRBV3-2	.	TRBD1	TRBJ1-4	TGTGCCAGCAGTGACCAGGGGGAAGAAAAACTGTTTTTT	CASSDQGEEKLFF
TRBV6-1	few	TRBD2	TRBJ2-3	TGTGCCCGCTGTGGGCTCCAGGGACTTGCGGGGGGGCGGGGCACAGATACGCAGTATTTT	CARCGLQGLAGGRGTDTQYF
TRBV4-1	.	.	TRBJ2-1	TGCGCCAGCAGATTTTTAGCGAAGAACTACAATGAGCAGTTCTTC	CASRFLAKNYNEQFF
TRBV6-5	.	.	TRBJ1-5	TGTGCCAGCAGACCGGCCGGGGTGAGCAATCAGCCCCAGCATTTT	CASRPAGVSNQPQHF
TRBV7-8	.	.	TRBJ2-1	TGTGCCAGCAGCGTTGACAGGTGGAGCTCCTACAATGAGCAGTTCTTC	CASSVDRWSSYNEQFF
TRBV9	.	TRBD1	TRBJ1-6	TGTGCCAGCAGCGTAGAGGACAGGGGTAATTCACCCCTCCACTTT	CASSVEDRGNSPLHF
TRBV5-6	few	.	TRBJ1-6	TGTCCAGCAACCCCCATTGCGGGGTATAATTCACCCCTCCACTTT	CPATPIAGYNSPLHF
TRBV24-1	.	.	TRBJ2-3	TGTGCCACCGGTGTATCCGCGAGTGGTACGCAGTATTTT	CATGVSASGTQYF
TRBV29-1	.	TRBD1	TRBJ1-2	TGCAGCGTTGAAGGATGGGACAGGGGGCTCGGTGGCTACACCTTC	CSVEGWDRGLGGYTF
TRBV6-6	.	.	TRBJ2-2	TGTGCCAGCAATGGACAGAACACCGGGGAGCTGTTTTTT	CASNGQNTGELFF
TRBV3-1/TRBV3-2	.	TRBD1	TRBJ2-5	TGTGCCAGCAGCCCAGGGGACAGGGGAGCCGAGACCCAGTACTTC	CASSPGDRGAETQYF
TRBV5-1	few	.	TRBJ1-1	TGCGCCAGCAGCTTTGACAGGAGATTTGAAGCTTTCTTT	CASSFDRRFEAFF
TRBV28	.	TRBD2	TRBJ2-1	TGTGCCAGCAGTTCACACGGGGGGAGGACTTCCTACAATGAGCAGTTCTTC	CASSSHGGRTSYNEQFF
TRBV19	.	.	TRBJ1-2	TGTGCCAGTAGTCCCCGGGACACAGGTGGCTACACCTTC	CASSPRDTGGYTF
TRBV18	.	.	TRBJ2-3	TGTGCCAGCTCGCCAAACCTTAGCGGCACAGATACGCAGTATTTT	CASSPNLSGTDTQYF
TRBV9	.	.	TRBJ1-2	TGTGCCAGCAGCGGAGAAATACAGGGTACGGGAGGCTACACCTTC	CASSGEIQGTGGYTF